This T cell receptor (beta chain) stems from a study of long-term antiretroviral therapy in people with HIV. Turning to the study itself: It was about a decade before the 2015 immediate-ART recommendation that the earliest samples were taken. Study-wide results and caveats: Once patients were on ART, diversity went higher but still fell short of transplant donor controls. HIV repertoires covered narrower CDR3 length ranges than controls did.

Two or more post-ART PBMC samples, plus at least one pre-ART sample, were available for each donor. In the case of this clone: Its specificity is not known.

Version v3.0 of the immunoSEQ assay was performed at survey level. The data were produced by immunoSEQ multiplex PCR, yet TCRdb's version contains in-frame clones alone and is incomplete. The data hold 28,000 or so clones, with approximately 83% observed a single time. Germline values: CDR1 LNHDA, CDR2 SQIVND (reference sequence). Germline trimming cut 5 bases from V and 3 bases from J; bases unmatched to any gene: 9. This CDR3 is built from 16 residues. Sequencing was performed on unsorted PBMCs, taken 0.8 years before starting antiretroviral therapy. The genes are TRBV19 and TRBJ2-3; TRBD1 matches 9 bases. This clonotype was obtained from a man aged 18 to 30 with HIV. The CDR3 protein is CASSPPLTGGTDTQYF. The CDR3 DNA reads TGTGCCAGTAGTCCTCCCCTGACAGGGGGTACAGATACGCAGTATTTT.